The 17 T cell receptor beta chains in this list originate from one sample, sequenced in a study of technical replicates of blood from several donors. This table comes from immunoSEQ multiplex PCR, and its TCRdb copy is limited to in-frame clones, with some not included. Of approximately 76,000 clones listed, approximately 86% were seen once; the top ten hold 4.8%. The sample consisted of PBMCs. These receptors originate from a human donor in good health. Some clones in this sample may be carry-over from other donors' samples.

The chain has TRBV6-1 and TRBJ2-7; TRBD1 aligns across 10 bases. From germline, CDR1 is MNHNS and CDR2 SASEGT. This CDR3 is 15 amino acids long. The V and J ends lost 7 bases and 0 bases, in that order; junction bases with no gene match: 6. In nucleotides, the CDR3 is TGTGCCAGCAATAGACAGGGGGCGTCCTCCTACGAGCAGTACTTC. This sequence encodes CASNRQGASSYEQYF.

This clone was recorded only once. V usage is TRBV5-6 and J usage is TRBJ1-2; the D gene is possibly TRBD1 (5 bases). The CDR3 loop spans 11 amino acids. Deletions cut 4 bases from V and 6 bases from J, with 7 bases between. Germline-derived CDR1 and CDR2 are SGHDT and YYEEEE. The DNA for the CDR3 is TGTGCCAGCAGCAAAGGGGATGGCTACACCTTC. Translation: CASSKGDGYTF.

The CDR3 sequence is CASRPSGSYEQYF. The CDR3 DNA reads TGCGCCAGCAGGCCCTCAGGCTCCTACGAGCAGTACTTC. The genes are TRBV4-1 and TRBJ2-7; D is undetermined. Trimming shortened V by 6 bases and J by 0 bases, and 9 bases separated the two germline ends. The CDR3 runs 13 residues. The germline gives CDR1 MGHRA, CDR2 YSYEKL.

Ten or more counts support this clone. The chain has TRBV6-1 and TRBJ2-1; 8 bases are shared with TRBD2. CDR3 length equals 15 residues. The germline gives CDR1 MNHNS, CDR2 SASEGT. V trimming: 3 bases; J trimming: 10 bases; junction bases outside the gene matches: 11. CDR3 nucleotide sequence: TGTGCCAGCAGTGAGGGGCTAGCGGGTGGCGGGGAGCAGTTCTTC. Translated, it gives CASSEGLAGGGEQFF.

This rearrangement joins TRBV30 to TRBJ1-1, with no clear D. Trimming left V 5 bases short and J 6 bases short, with 16 bases between. This CDR3 contains 13 residues. CDR1 GTSNPN and CDR2 SVGIG come from the germline V gene (reference sequence). The CDR3 spells CAWGSGLGAEAFF. As DNA, the CDR3 is TGTGCCTGGGGTTCAGGCCTGGGAGCTGAAGCTTTCTTT.

This chain links TRBV10-3 with TRBJ2-5; no clear D gene. Germline assignment: CDR1 ENHRY and CDR2 SYGVKD. The V and J ends lost 2 bases and 2 bases respectively, with 9 bases between them. CDR3 length equals 14 residues. The CDR3 DNA follows: TGTGCCATCAGTGAGAACACCCAACAAGAGACCCAGTACTTC. It encodes CAISENTQQETQYF.

This sequence joins TRBV11-1 and TRBJ2-1; 8 positions agree with TRBD2. Germline CDR1 SGHAT, CDR2 FQDESV (reference sequence). V gave up 3 bases and J gave up 16 bases; unmatched junction bases: 8. The CDR3 has 12 residues. The CDR3 here is CASSLGPRTSFF. As DNA, the CDR3 is TGTGCCAGCAGCTTGGGCCCCCGGACTAGCTTCTTC.

The gene calls are TRBV30 and TRBJ1-2; TRBD1 is a possible D gene (6 bases). Germline V gene lookup returns CDR1 GTSNPN and CDR2 SVGIG (reference sequence). The CDR3 is made up of 12 amino acids. V lost 2 bases to trimming and J lost 4 bases, with 8 bases between them. The CDR3 protein is CAWSQGSYGYTF. The CDR3 nucleotides read TGTGCCTGGAGTCAGGGGTCCTATGGCTACACCTTC.

The table lists this clone with a count of one. V is TRBV7-3 and J is TRBJ2-2; D remains ambiguous. The CDR3 loop spans 15 amino acids. The germline V gene has CDR1 SGHTA and CDR2 FQGTGA. V was pared by 3 bases and J by 6 bases, with 14 bases between. The CDR3 nucleotides read TGTGCCAGCAGCTTTACGCCCACTAACCCCGGGGAGCTGTTTTTT. It is translated as CASSFTPTNPGELFF.

The V and J genes are TRBV19 and TRBJ1-1, with 8 bases lining up with TRBD1. The CDR3 contains 15 residues. The J segment lost 6 bases and the V segment lost 9 bases, leaving 15 bases of the junction unmatched. Germline lookup yields CDR1 LNHDA and CDR2 SQIVND (reference sequence). The CDR3 DNA reads TGTGCCAGCCAGAGGTGGAGACAGGGGCGGGCTGAAGCTTTCTTT. Protein product: CASQRWRQGRAEAFF.

V is TRBV7-9 and J is TRBJ2-1; 10 nucleotides match TRBD2. Trimming at V came to 1 base and at J to 9 bases, leaving 6 bases not matched to a gene. The CDR3 covers 15 residues. The germline CDR1 and CDR2 sequences are SEHNR and FQNEAQ (reference sequence). The CDR3 nucleotides read TGTGCCAGCAGCTTAGGAGCGGGAGGGCTCGGTGAGCAGTTCTTC. This sequence encodes CASSLGAGGLGEQFF. The full variable domain, completed using reference TRBV7-9 and TRBJ2-1, is DTGVSQNPRHKITKRGQNVTFRCDPISEHNRLYWYRQTLGQGPEFLTYFQNEAQLEKSRLLSDRFSAERPKGSFSTLEIQRTEQGDSAMYLCASSLGAGGLGEQFFGPGTRLTVL.

The chain carries TRBV5-6 and TRBJ2-1, with TRBD2 matching 10 bases. This CDR3 spans 15 amino acids. V was clipped by 5 bases and J by 4 bases; unmatched bases: 6. Germline CDR1 and CDR2: SGHDT and YYEEEE. CDR3 coding DNA: TGTGCCAGCAGGGTGGGACTAGCGATATACAATGAGCAGTTCTTC. Residues: CASRVGLAIYNEQFF.

CDR3 sequence: CASSSQGNTGELFF. The CDR3 coding sequence is TGTGCCAGCAGCTCCCAGGGAAACACCGGGGAGCTGTTTTTT. This rearrangement joins TRBV7-3 to TRBJ2-2; a possible D gene is TRBD1 (5 bases). The CDR3 is 14 residues long. The germline gives CDR1 SGHTA, CDR2 FQGTGA. Trimming removed 4 bases from V and 2 bases from J, with 8 bases in between.

The rearrangement uses TRBV9 and TRBJ2-5, with D unclear. The germline CDR1 and CDR2 sequences are SGDLS and YYNGEE. The CDR3 consists of 14 residues. The V end was cut by 7 bases, the J end by 2 bases, with 15 bases between. This CDR3 reads CASSSGRFQETQYF. CDR3 nucleotide sequence: TGTGCCAGCTCGAGTGGGCGATTTCAAGAGACCCAGTACTTC.

The CDR3 is CASSPGGAGLAGVNEQFF. CDR3 nucleotide sequence: TGCGCCAGCAGCCCTGGGGGCGCGGGGCTAGCGGGAGTCAATGAGCAGTTCTTC. V usage is TRBV5-1 and J usage is TRBJ2-1, with 10 bases matching TRBD2. With V trimmed by 4 bases and J by 6 bases, 16 bases remained unmatched. The germline V gene encodes CDR1 SGHRS and CDR2 YFSETQ. The CDR3 is 18 amino acids.

The gene calls are TRBV7-2 and TRBJ1-6, with D maybe TRBD1 (6 bases). Trimming took 5 bases from V and 9 from J, leaving 17 bases between them. This CDR3 spans 15 amino acids. Looked up from germline, CDR1 is SGHTA and CDR2 is FQGNSA. The CDR3 reads CASSHQGTNGSPLHF. The CDR3 region has the DNA TGTGCCAGCAGCCATCAGGGGACAAATGGTTCACCCCTCCACTTT.

This chain joins TRBV27 and TRBJ1-2, with a tentative D call TRBD1 (5 bases). V dropped 3 bases and J dropped 4 bases, with 12 bases sitting between them. Germline assignment: CDR1 MNHEY and CDR2 SMNVEV (reference sequence). The CDR3 sequence is 14 residues long. CDR3 in amino acids: CASSLGQFGYGYTF. CDR3 nucleotide sequence: TGTGCCAGCAGTTTGGGGCAGTTCGGCTATGGCTACACCTTC.